The clone carrying this T cell receptor beta chain has a handful of counts. The target antigen is unknown. These data come from a study of cytotoxic CD8 clonotypes in ibrutinib-treated CLL. Study overall: By median roughly 74 months, 12 had progressed and about 15 stayed remitted; responses had been 2 complete and roughly 24 partial. Study results and limitations: Clonality climbed at ibrutinib response, then dropped toward baseline at progression. Clonotypes that were public were uncommon, and they contracted or stayed stable on treatment.

CDR1 is KGHSH, CDR2 LQKENI, per germline. The trim removed 3 bases at V and 0 bases at J, leaving 6 bases unmatched. The CDR3 runs 17 residues. The method was immunoSEQ multiplex PCR; TCRdb's version includes in-frame clones alone and lacks a portion of them. The profile shows approximately 200,000 clones, about two thirds of them singletons. This clonotype was obtained from a human donor with chronic lymphocytic leukemia. The source material was PBMCs, sampled after 24 months of ibrutinib treatment. The genes are TRBV18 and TRBJ2-1, with 9 bases matching TRBD2. DNA for the CDR3: TGTGCCAGCTCACCGCGGGAGGGGGTCCCCTCCTACAATGAGCAGTTCTTC. It encodes CASSPREGVPSYNEQFF.